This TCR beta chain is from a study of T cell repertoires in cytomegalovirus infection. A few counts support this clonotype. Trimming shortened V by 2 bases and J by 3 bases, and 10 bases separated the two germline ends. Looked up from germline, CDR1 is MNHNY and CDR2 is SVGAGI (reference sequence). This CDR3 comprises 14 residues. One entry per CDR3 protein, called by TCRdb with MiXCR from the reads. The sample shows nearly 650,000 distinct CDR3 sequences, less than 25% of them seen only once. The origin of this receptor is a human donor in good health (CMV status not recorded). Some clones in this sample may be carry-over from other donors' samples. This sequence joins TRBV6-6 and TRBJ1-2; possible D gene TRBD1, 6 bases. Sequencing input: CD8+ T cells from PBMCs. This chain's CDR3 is CASSYPDRYYGYTF. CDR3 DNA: TGTGCCAGCAGTTACCCGGACAGATACTATGGCTACACCTTC.